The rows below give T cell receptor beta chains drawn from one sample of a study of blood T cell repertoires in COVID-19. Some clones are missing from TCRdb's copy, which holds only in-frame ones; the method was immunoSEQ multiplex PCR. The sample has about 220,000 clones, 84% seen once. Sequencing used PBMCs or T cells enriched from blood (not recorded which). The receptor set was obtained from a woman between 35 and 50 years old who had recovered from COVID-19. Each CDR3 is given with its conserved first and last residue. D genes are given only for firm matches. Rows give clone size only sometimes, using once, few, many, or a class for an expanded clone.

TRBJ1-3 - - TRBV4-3 CASSQALGNTIYF TGCGCCAGCAGCCAAGCCCTTGGAAACACCATATATTTT
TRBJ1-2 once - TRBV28 CASSLSVSNYGYTF TGTGCCAGCAGTTTATCAGTGTCCAACTATGGCTACACCTTC
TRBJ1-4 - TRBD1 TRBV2 CASSKTGRKEKLFF TGTGCCAGCTCGAAGACAGGGCGAAAAGAAAAACTGTTTTTT
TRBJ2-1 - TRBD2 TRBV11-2 CASSLAPGRLHSTEQFF TGTGCCAGCAGCTTAGCTCCCGGGAGGCTCCACTCCACTGAGCAGTTCTTC
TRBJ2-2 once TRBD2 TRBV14 CASSKRTSGIYTGELFF TGTGCCAGCAGCAAAAGGACTAGCGGGATTTACACCGGGGAGCTGTTTTTT
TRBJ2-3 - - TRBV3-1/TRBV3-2 CASSQGENTQYF TGTGCCAGCAGCCAAGGGGAGAATACGCAGTATTTT
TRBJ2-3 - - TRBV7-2 CASSLRSGLADTQYF TGTGCCAGCAGCTTAAGAAGCGGGCTGGCAGATACGCAGTATTTT
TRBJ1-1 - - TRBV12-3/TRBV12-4 CASSLAGTEAFF TGTGCCAGCAGTTTAGCCGGCACTGAAGCTTTCTTT
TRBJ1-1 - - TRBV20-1 CSASSAVAEAFF TGCAGTGCTAGTTCCGCAGTGGCTGAAGCTTTCTTT
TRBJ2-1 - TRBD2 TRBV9 CASSQRGLAGVVDNEQFF TGTGCCAGCAGCCAAAGGGGACTAGCGGGAGTTGTGGACAATGAGCAGTTCTTC
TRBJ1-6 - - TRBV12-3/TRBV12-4 CASSLKGNSPLHF TGTGCCAGCAGCCTAAAGGGGAATTCACCCCTCCACTTT
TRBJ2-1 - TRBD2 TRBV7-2 CASSFPSKRGGRDYNEQFF TGTGCCAGCAGCTTTCCCAGCAAGCGGGGCGGGCGGGACTACAATGAGCAGTTCTTC
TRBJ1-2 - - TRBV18 CASSPMQANYGYTF TGTGCCAGCTCACCAATGCAGGCCAACTATGGCTACACCTTC
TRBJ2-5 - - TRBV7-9 CASSPSGALEETQYF TGTGCCAGCAGCCCCAGCGGCGCATTGGAAGAGACCCAGTACTTC
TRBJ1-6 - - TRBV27 CASSLFLNSPLHF TGTGCCAGCAGTTTATTCCTTAATTCACCCCTCCACTTT
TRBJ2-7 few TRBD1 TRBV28 CASSDRAYEQYF TGTGCCAGCAGTGACAGGGCTTACGAGCAGTACTTC
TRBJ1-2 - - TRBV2 CATSGDSYTF TGTGCCACCTCTGGGGACAGCTACACCTTC
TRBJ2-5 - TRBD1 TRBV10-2 CASRGTGWETQYF TGCGCCAGCAGGGGGACAGGGTGGGAGACCCAGTACTTC
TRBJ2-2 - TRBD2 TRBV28 CASGRASGLNTGELFF TGTGCCAGCGGGCGGGCTAGCGGTCTGAACACCGGGGAGCTGTTTTTT
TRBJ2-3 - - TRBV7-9 CASSLSEGGYTDTQYF TGTGCCAGCAGCTTAAGTGAGGGCGGGTACACAGATACGCAGTATTTT
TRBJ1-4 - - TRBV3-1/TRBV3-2 CASSQAHSNEKLFF TGTGCCAGCAGCCAAGCGCACAGTAATGAAAAACTGTTTTTT
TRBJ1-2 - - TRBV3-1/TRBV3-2 CASSLRSGHAVGYTF TGTGCCAGCAGCCTCCGATCGGGACATGCGGTTGGCTACACCTTC
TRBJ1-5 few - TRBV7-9 CASSITNQPQHF TGTGCCAGCAGCATAACTAATCAGCCCCAGCATTTT
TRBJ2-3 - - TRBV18 CASSPPTSTDTQYF TGTGCCAGCTCACCTCCGACTAGCACAGATACGCAGTATTTT
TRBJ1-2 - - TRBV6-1 CASSELSLGYTF TGTGCCAGCAGTGAATTGTCACTTGGCTACACCTTC
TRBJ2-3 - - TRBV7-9 CASSLGMGSTDTQYF TGTGCCAGCAGCCTTGGTATGGGCAGCACAGATACGCAGTATTTT
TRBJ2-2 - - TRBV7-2 CASSLAQGGRGNTGELFF TGTGCCAGCAGCTTAGCCCAGGGGGGCAGGGGGAACACCGGGGAGCTGTTTTTT
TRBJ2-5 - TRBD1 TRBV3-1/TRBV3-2 CASSRRDRDETQYF TGTGCCAGCAGCCGCCGGGACAGGGATGAGACCCAGTACTTC
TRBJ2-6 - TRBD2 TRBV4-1 CASSQDTSFSGRAIGANVLTF TGCGCCAGCAGCCAAGATACCTCGTTTAGCGGGAGGGCGATCGGGGCCAACGTCCTGACTTTC
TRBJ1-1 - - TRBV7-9 CASSPLSWTEAFF TGTGCCAGCAGCCCCCTATCCTGGACTGAAGCTTTCTTT
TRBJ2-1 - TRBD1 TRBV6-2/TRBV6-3 CASSYVGQRYNEQFF TGTGCCAGCAGTTACGTGGGACAGCGCTACAATGAGCAGTTCTTC
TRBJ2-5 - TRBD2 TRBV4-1 CASSQQLAGMEQETQYF TGCGCCAGCAGCCAACAACTAGCGGGAATGGAACAAGAGACCCAGTACTTC
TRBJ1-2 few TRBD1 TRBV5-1 CASRTEQGVGYGYTF TGCGCCAGCAGGACTGAACAGGGGGTGGGCTATGGCTACACCTTC
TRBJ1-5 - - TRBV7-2 CASSLEGHPNQPQHF TGTGCCAGCAGCTTAGAGGGACACCCCAATCAGCCCCAGCATTTT
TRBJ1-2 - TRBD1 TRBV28 CASRGQTYVGYTF TGTGCCAGCCGGGGACAGACTTATGTAGGCTACACCTTC